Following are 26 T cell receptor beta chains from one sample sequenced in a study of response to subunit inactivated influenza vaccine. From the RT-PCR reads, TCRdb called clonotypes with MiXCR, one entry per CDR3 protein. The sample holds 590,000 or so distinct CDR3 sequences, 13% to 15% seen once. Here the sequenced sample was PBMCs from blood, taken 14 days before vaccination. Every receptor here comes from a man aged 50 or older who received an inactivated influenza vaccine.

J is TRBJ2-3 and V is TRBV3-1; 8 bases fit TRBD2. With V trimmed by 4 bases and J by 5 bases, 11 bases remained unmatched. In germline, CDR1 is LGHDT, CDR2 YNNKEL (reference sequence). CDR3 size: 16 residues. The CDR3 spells CASSLLSGALKDTQYF. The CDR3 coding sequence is TGTGCCAGCAGCCTTCTTAGCGGGGCACTAAAAGATACGCAGTATTTT.

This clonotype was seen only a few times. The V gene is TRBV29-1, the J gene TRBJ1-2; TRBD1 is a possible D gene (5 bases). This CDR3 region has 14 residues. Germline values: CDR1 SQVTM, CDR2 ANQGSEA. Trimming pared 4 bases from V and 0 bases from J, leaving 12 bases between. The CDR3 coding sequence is TGCAGCGTTGGAGTTCTGGGGCCTAACTATGGCTACACCTTC. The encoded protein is CSVGVLGPNYGYTF. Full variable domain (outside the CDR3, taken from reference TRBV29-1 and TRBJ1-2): SAVISQKPSRDICQRGTSLTIQCQVDSQVTMMFWYRQQPGQSLTLIATANQGSEATYESGFVIDKFPISRPNLTFSTLTVSNMSPEDSSIYLCSVGVLGPNYGYTFGSGTRLTVV.

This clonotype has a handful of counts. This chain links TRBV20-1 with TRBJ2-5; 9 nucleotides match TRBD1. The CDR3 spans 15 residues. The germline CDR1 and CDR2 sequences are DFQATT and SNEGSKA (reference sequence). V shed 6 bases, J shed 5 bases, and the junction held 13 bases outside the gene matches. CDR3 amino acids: CSAKPRDRVWETQYF. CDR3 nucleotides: TGCAGTGCGAAACCCCGGGACAGGGTTTGGGAGACCCAGTACTTC.

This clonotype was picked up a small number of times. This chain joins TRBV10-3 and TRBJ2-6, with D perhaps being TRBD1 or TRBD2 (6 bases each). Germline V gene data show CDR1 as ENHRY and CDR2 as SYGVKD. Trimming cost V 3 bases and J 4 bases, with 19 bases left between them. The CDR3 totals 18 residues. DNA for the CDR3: TGTGCCATCAGTGATAGGGGGAGGCCCACAGACGGGGCCAACGTCCTGACTTTC. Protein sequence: CAISDRGRPTDGANVLTF.

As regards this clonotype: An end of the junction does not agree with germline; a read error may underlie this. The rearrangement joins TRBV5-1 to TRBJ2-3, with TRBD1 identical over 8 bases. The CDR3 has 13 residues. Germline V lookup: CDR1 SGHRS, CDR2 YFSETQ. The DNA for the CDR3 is TGCGCCAGCAACTTGGACAGGGACGACACGCAGTATTTT. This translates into CASNLDRDDTQYF.

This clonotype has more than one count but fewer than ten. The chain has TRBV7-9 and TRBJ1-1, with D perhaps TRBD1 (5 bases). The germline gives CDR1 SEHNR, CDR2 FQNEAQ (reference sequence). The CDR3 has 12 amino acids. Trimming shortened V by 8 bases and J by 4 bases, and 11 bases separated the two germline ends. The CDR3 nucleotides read TGTGCCAGCTTGGGGGTCACCACTGAAGCTTTCTTT. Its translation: CASLGVTTEAFF.

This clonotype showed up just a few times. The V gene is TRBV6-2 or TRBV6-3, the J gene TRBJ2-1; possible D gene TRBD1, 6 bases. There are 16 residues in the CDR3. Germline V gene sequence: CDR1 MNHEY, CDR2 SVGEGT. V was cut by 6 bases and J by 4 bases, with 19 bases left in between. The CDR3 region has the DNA TGTGCCAGCAGGCGACAAACCGGGACATCTTACAATGAGCAGTTCTTC. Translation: CASRRQTGTSYNEQFF.

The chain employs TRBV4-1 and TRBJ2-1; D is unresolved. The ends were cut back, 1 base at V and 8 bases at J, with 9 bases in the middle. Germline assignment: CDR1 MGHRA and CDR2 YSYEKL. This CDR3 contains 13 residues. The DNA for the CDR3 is TGCGCCAGCAGCCAAGCGGGCACCGATGAGCAGTTCTTC. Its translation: CASSQAGTDEQFF.

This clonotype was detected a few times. DNA of the CDR3: TGCAGCGCCCGGGACGGGGGGCAGACCCAGTACTTC. This sequence encodes CSARDGGQTQYF. The chain employs TRBV29-1 and TRBJ2-5; D perhaps matches TRBD2 (7 bases). V dropped 7 bases and J dropped 6 bases, with 15 bases sitting between them. The CDR3 covers 12 residues. Germline CDR1 reads SQVTM; CDR2 reads ANQGSEA. Supplemented by reference TRBV29-1 and TRBJ2-5, the full variable domain reads SAVISQKPSRDICQRGTSLTIQCQVDSQVTMMFWYRQQPGQSLTLIATANQGSEATYESGFVIDKFPISRPNLTFSTLTVSNMSPEDSSIYLCSARDGGQTQYFGPGTRLLVL.

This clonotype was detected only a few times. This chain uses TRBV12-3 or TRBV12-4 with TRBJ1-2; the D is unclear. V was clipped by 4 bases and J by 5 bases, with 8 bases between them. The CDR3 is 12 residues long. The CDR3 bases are TGTGCCAGCAGTTCGGGAAGATATGGCTACACCTTC. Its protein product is CASSSGRYGYTF.

The CDR3 DNA reads TGTGCCACCAGCAGAGCGACAGGGGTAAGGAACGAGCAGTACTTC. Its protein is CATSRATGVRNEQYF. This rearrangement joins TRBV15 to TRBJ2-7; 8 bases match TRBD1. There are 15 residues in the CDR3. Germline CDR1 reads LNHNV; CDR2 reads YYDKDF (reference sequence). Trimming cost V 1 base and J 5 bases; bases outside gene matches: 7.

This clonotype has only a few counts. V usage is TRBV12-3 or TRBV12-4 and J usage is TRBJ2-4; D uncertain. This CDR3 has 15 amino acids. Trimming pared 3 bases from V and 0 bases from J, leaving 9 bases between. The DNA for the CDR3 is TGTGCCAGCAGTTTTAGGACGGTAGCCAAAAACATTCAGTACTTC. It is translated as CASSFRTVAKNIQYF.

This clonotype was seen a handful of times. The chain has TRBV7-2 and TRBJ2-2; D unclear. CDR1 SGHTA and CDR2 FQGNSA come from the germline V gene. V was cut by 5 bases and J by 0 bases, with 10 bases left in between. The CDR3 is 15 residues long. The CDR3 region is CASSREPSNTGELFF. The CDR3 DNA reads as TGTGCCAGCAGCCGCGAACCGTCGAACACCGGGGAGCTGTTTTTT.

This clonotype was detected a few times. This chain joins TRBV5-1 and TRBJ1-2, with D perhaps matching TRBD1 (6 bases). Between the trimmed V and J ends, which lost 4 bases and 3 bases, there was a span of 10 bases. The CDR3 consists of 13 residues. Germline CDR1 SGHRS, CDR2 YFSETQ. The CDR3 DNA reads TGCGCCAGCAGCGGGGGACACGACTATGGCTACACCTTC. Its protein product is CASSGGHDYGYTF.

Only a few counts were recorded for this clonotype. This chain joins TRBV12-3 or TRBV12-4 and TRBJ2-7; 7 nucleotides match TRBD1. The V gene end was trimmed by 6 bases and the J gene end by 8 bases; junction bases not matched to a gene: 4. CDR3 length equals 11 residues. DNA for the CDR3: TGTGCCAGCAGCACGACAGGGAAGCAGTACTTC. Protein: CASSTTGKQYF.

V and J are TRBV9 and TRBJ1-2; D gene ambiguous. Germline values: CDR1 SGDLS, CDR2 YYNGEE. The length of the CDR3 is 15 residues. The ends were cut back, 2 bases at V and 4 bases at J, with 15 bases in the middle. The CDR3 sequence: CASSVLAGESYGYTF. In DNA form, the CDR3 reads TGTGCCAGCAGCGTCCTGGCCGGTGAATCCTATGGCTACACCTTC.

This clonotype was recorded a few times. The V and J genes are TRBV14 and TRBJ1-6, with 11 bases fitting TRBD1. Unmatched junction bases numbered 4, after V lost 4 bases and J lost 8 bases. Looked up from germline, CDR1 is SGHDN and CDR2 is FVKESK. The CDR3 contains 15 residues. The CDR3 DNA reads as TGTGCCAGCAGCCCGTGGACAGGGGGCGATTCACCCCTCCACTTT. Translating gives CASSPWTGGDSPLHF. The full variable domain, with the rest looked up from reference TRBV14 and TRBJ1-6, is EAGVTQFPSHSVIEKGQTVTLRCDPISGHDNLYWYRRVMGKEIKFLLHFVKESKQDESGMPNNRFLAERTGGTYSTLKVQPAELEDSGVYFCASSPWTGGDSPLHFGNGTRLTVT.

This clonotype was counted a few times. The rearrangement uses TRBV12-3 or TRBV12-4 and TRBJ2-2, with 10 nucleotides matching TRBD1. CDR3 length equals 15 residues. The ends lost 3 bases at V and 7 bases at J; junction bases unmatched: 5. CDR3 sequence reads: CASSLLGQGVGELFF. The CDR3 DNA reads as TGTGCCAGCAGTTTGTTAGGACAGGGGGTCGGGGAGCTGTTTTTT.

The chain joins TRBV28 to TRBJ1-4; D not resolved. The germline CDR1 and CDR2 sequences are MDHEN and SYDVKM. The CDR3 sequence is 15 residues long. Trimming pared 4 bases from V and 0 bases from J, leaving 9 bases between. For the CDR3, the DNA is TGTGCCAGCAGTTCCCCAGGATCAACTAATGAAAAACTGTTTTTT. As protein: CASSSPGSTNEKLFF.

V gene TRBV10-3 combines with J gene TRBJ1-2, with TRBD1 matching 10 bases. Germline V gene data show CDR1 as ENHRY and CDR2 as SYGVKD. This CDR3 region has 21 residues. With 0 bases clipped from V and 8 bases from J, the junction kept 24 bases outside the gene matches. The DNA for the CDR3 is TGTGCCATCAGTGAGTCAATTTTAAGAGACAGGGGGCGAGGTCGGCGAAAGGGCTACACCTTC. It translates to CAISESILRDRGRGRRKGYTF.

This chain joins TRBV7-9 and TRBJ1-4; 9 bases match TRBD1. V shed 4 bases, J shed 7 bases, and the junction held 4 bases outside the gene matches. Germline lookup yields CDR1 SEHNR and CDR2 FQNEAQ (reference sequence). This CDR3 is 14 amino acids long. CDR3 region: CASSSGTGSEKLFF. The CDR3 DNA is TGTGCCAGCAGCTCTGGGACAGGGAGTGAAAAACTGTTTTTT.

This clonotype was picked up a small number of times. The DNA of the CDR3 is TGTGCCACCAGTGACAGGGCCACAGATACGCAGTATTTT. Translation: CATSDRATDTQYF. The chain recombines TRBV24-1 with TRBJ2-3, with a weak D call TRBD1 (5 bases). This CDR3 is built from 13 residues. Germline-derived CDR1 and CDR2 are KGHDR and SFDVKD. The germline V and J ends were trimmed by 4 bases and 2 bases, with 6 bases remaining between them.

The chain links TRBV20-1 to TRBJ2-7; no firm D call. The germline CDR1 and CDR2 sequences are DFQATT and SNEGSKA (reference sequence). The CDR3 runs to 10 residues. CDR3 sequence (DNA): TGCAGCGTGACCCGGACGGAGCAGTACTTC. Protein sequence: CSVTRTEQYF.

The CDR3 sequence: CASSMGGRISYNEQFF. CDR3 bases: TGTGCCAGTAGTATGGGAGGGAGGATTTCCTACAATGAGCAGTTCTTC. This sequence joins TRBV19 and TRBJ2-1; 7 nucleotides align to TRBD2. The CDR3 runs to 16 residues. After removal of 3 bases from V and 1 base from J, the junction contained 6 bases not matched to a gene. Germline V gives CDR1 LNHDA, CDR2 SQIVND (reference sequence). The variable domain in full, with the rest retrieved from reference TRBV19 and TRBJ2-1, is DGGITQSPKYLFRKEGQNVTLSCEQNLNHDAMYWYRQDPGQGLRLIYYSQIVNDFQKGDIAEGYSVSREKKESFPLTVTSAQKNPTAFYLCASSMGGRISYNEQFFGPGTRLTVL.

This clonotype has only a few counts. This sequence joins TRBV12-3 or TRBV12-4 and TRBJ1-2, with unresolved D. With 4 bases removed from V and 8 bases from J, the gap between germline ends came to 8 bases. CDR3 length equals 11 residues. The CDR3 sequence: CASSSLGGYTF. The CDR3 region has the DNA TGTGCCAGCAGTTCTCTCGGGGGCTACACCTTC.

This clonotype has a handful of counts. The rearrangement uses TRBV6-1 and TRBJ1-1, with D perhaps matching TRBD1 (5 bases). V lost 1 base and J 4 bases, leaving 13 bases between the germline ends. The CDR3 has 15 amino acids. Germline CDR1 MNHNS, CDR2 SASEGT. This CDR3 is CASSEDQGRVTEAFF. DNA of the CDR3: TGTGCCAGCAGTGAAGACCAGGGTCGGGTCACTGAAGCTTTCTTT.